The 9 T cell receptor beta chains reported below all come from one sample, sequenced in a study of cytomegalovirus exposure and HLA in healthy donors (dated by TCRdb to the late 2010s). Library creation used the immunoSEQ multiplex PCR assay. For the multiplex PCR, a mixture combining 60 forward primers for TCR Vbeta segments and 13 reverse primers for TCR Jbeta segments was used. The table comes from immuneACCESS by way of TCRdb, which keeps in-frame sequences with V and J called. Part of the clones is missing from these tables; in studies checked, under half for an unresolved V gene and the rest for unknown reasons. This sample comprises about 110,000 clones, 82% of them detected only once. The ten largest account for 2.7% of the sample. Sequenced sample: PBMCs. These receptors all come from a young man in good health and CMV-seropositive.

The chain couples TRBV10-3 to TRBJ2-1; maybe TRBD1 (6 bases). The CDR3 covers 14 residues. Trimming took off 6 bases at V and 5 bases at J, with 14 bases between the two ends. Germline V gene lookup returns CDR1 ENHRY and CDR2 SYGVKD. DNA of the CDR3: TGTGCCATCAGAATGTCAGGGGCCAACAATGAGCAGTTCTTC. It encodes CAIRMSGANNEQFF.

CDR3 loop: CASSDYRGRGELFF. The CDR3 nucleotides read TGTGCCAGCAGTGATTATCGAGGGCGCGGGGAGCTGTTTTTT. The chain combines TRBV25-1 with TRBJ2-2; TRBD2 might be the D (5 bases). Germline lookup yields CDR1 MGHDK and CDR2 SYGVNS. V shed 3 bases and J shed 7 bases, with 12 bases lying between them. This CDR3 is 14 amino acids long.

This clone was picked up one time. This chain connects TRBV5-5 to TRBJ1-3; D gene uncertain. CDR3 size: 16 residues. Germline values: CDR1 SGHKS, CDR2 YYEKEE (reference sequence). Trimming shortened V by 0 bases and J by 4 bases, and 14 bases separated the two germline ends. The CDR3 sequence is CASSLAGFLKGNTIYF. The CDR3 DNA follows: TGTGCCAGCAGCTTGGCCGGTTTTCTCAAGGGAAACACCATATATTTT.

The chain is built from TRBV18 and TRBJ1-1; TRBD1 matches 8 bases. The CDR3 has 13 residues. Germline values: CDR1 KGHSH, CDR2 LQKENI. Trimming removed 3 bases from V and 8 bases from J; junction bases left unmatched: 5. The DNA of the CDR3 is TGTGCCAGCTCACCCAACAGGGGGGAAGAAGCTTTCTTT. Amino acid sequence: CASSPNRGEEAFF.

Comments on this clone: Germline and junction disagree at one end, which may indicate a read error. The chain is built from TRBV5-6 and TRBJ2-4; D unresolved. The CDR3 is 13 amino acids. Germline-derived CDR1 and CDR2 are SGHDT and YYEEEE. In DNA form, the CDR3 reads TGTGCCACCCTTTGGATGGCCAAAAACAGTCAGTACTTC. Translation gives CATLWMAKNSQYF.

The rearrangement joins TRBV19 to TRBJ1-2; 9 bases match TRBD1. The V gene's germline CDR1 is LNHDA and CDR2 SQIVND (reference sequence). The CDR3 has 17 amino acids. V lost 8 bases to trimming and J lost 1 base; unmatched junction nucleotides: 14. CDR3 coding DNA: TGTGCCAGTCAAAGACACGGACAGGGGCCATTTAACTATGGCTACACCTTC. Residues: CASQRHGQGPFNYGYTF.

A note on this clone: The junction shows a germline mismatch at one end, possibly a read error. The V gene is TRBV7-9, the J gene TRBJ2-1, with 7 bases matching TRBD1. The CDR3 runs 14 residues. The germline gives CDR1 SEHNR, CDR2 FQNEAQ (reference sequence). The CDR3 loop is CSSSLGGSINEQFF. The CDR3 bases are TGTTCCAGCAGCTTAGGGGGCTCAATCAATGAGCAGTTCTTC.

The genes are TRBV19 and TRBJ2-3, with unresolved D. Germline CDR1 is LNHDA and CDR2 is SQIVND (reference sequence). The CDR3 runs to 15 residues. Trimming stripped 3 bases from V and 2 bases from J, with 12 bases between. The CDR3 sequence: CASSMEKKYTDTQYF. CDR3 nucleotides: TGTGCCAGTAGTATGGAGAAAAAGTACACAGATACGCAGTATTTT. Variable domain in full (rest from reference TRBV19 and TRBJ2-3): DGGITQSPKYLFRKEGQNVTLSCEQNLNHDAMYWYRQDPGQGLRLIYYSQIVNDFQKGDIAEGYSVSREKKESFPLTVTSAQKNPTAFYLCASSMEKKYTDTQYFGPGTRLTVL.

J is TRBJ1-5 and V is TRBV19, with 7 bases lining up with TRBD1. CDR3 length: 15 residues. Germline CDR1 is LNHDA and CDR2 is SQIVND (reference sequence). V dropped 4 bases and J dropped 3; count of bases not matched to a gene: 6. CDR3 region: CASSTLTGANQPQHF. CDR3 DNA sequence: TGTGCCAGTAGTACCTTAACAGGGGCCAATCAGCCCCAGCATTTT. The full variable domain, with the rest looked up from reference TRBV19 and TRBJ1-5, is DGGITQSPKYLFRKEGQNVTLSCEQNLNHDAMYWYRQDPGQGLRLIYYSQIVNDFQKGDIAEGYSVSREKKESFPLTVTSAQKNPTAFYLCASSTLTGANQPQHFGDGTRLSIL.